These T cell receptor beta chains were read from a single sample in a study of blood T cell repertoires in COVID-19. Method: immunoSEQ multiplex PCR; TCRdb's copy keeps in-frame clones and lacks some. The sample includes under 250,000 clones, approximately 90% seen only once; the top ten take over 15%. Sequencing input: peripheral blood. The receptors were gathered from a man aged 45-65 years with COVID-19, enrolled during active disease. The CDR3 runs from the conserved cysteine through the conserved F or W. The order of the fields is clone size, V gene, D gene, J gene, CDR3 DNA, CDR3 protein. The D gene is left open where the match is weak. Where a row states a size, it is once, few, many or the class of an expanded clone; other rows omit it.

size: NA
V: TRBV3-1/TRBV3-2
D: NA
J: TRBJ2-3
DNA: TGTGCCAGCAGGGATCGACAGGCCGGGACAGATACGCAGTATTTT
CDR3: CASRDRQAGTDTQYF

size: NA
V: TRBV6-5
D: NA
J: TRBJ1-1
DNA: TGTGCCAGCAAGGAGGCGGGCCTGAACACTGAAGCTTTCTTT
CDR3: CASKEAGLNTEAFF

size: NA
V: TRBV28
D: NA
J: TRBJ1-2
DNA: TGTGCCATACAAGGGGGTGACTATGGCTACACCTTC
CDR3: CAIQGGDYGYTF

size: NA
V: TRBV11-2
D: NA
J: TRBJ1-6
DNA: TGTGCCAGCAGTTCTAGACAGGACTCACCCCTCCACTTT
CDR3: CASSSRQDSPLHF

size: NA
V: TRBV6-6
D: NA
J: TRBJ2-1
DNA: TGTGCCAGCAGCCCCTCGGGGGATGAGCAGTTCTTC
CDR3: CASSPSGDEQFF

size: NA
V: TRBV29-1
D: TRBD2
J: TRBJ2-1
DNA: TGCAGCGTCCGCGTACCGGGAACTAGCGTTCTATCAAAAGTCTACAATGAGCAGTTCTTC
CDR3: CSVRVPGTSVLSKVYNEQFF

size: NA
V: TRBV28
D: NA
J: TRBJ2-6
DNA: TGTGCCAGCAGTTTGTTCTTAGTCCTAAGCTCTGGGGCCAACGTCCTGACTTTC
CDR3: CASSLFLVLSSGANVLTF

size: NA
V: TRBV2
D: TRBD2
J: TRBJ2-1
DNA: TGTGCCAGCAGTGGCCAACTAGCGGATAGGGAGTTCTTC
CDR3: CASSGQLADREFF

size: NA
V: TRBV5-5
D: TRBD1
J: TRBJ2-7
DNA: TGTGCCAGCAGCACCACAGGGGTCCTCTACGAGCAGTACTTC
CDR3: CASSTTGVLYEQYF

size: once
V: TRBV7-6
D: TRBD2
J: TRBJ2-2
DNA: TGTGCCAGCAGCCGTACTAGCGGGAGGGCCTCCCCCGGGACCGGGGAGCTGTTTTTT
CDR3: CASSRTSGRASPGTGELFF

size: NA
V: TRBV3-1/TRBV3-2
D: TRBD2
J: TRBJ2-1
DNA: TGTGCCAGCAGCCAAGAGGGACTAGCAAGCTCCTACAATGAGCAGTTCTTC
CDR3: CASSQEGLASSYNEQFF

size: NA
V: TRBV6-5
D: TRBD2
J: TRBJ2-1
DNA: TGTGCCAGCAGTTCTGCGGGGGGAATCAATGAGCAGTTCTTC
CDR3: CASSSAGGINEQFF

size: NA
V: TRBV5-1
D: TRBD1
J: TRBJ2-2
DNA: TGCGCCAGCAGCGAAAGGGACAGGGGCTTGAACACCGGGGAGCTGTTTTTT
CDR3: CASSERDRGLNTGELFF

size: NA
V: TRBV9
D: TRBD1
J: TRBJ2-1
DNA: TGTGCCAGCACCCCTGGGGACAGGGACTACAATGAGCAGTTCTTC
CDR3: CASTPGDRDYNEQFF

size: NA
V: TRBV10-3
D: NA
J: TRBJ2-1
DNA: TGTGCCATCAGTGAAGTGACTGGAGACAATGAGCAGTTCTTC
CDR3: CAISEVTGDNEQFF

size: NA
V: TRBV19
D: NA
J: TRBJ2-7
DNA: TGTGCCAGTAGTATAGGGAGACTGTCAGGGTCACACTACGAGCAGTACTTC
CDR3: CASSIGRLSGSHYEQYF

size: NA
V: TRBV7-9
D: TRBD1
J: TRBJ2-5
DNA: TGTGCCAGCAGCTTGGGATTCAGGGGGCTGGAGACCCAGTACTTC
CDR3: CASSLGFRGLETQYF

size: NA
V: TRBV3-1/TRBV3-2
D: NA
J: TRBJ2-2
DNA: TGTGCCAGCACCTTGAACACCGGGGAGCTGTTTTTT
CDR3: CASTLNTGELFF

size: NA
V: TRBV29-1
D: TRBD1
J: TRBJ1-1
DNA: TGCAGCGTTGTATCCCGGACAGGGCGGAGCACTGAAGCTTTCTTT
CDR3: CSVVSRTGRSTEAFF

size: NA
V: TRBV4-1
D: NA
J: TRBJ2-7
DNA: TGCGCCAGCAGCCAAGGCTGGGAGTCCTACGAGCAGTACTTC
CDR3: CASSQGWESYEQYF

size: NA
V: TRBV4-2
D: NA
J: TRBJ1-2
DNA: TGTGCCAGCAGCCGAGGGCAGCTTAACTATGGCTACACCTTC
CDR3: CASSRGQLNYGYTF

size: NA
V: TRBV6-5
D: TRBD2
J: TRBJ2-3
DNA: TGTGCCATCGCCCCCGGGGGGGGTGGGACAGATACGCAGTATTTT
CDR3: CAIAPGGGGTDTQYF

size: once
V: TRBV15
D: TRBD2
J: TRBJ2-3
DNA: TGTGCCACCAGCAGAGGGACTTTAGCGGGGGGCACAGATACGCAGTATTTT
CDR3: CATSRGTLAGGTDTQYF